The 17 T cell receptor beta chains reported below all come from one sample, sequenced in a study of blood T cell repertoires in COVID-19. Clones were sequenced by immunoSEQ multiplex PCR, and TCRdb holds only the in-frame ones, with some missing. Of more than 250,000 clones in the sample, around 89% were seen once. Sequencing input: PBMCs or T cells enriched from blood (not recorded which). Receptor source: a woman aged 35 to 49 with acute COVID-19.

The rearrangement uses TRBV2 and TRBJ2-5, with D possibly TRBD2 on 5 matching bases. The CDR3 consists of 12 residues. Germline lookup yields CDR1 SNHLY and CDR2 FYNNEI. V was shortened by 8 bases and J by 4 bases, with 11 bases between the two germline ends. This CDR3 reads CASVERVETQYF. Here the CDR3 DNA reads TGTGCCAGCGTTGAGAGGGTAGAGACCCAGTACTTC.

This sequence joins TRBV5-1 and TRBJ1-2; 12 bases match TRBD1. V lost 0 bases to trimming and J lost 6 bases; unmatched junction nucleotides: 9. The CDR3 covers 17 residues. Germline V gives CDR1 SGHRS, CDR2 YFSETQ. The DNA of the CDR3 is TGCGCCAGCAGCTTGGTTCCTGGGACAGGGGGCGAAAATGGCTACACCTTC. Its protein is CASSLVPGTGGENGYTF.

CDR3 residues: CASSAGDRTNTEAFF. The CDR3 coding sequence is TGTGCCAGCAGCGCGGGGGACAGGACGAACACTGAAGCTTTCTTT. The chain links TRBV5-4 to TRBJ1-1; 8 nucleotides align to TRBD1. The CDR3 spans 15 residues. Unmatched junction bases numbered 6, after V lost 4 bases and J lost 1 base. CDR1 and CDR2 (germline): SGHNT, YYREEE (reference sequence).

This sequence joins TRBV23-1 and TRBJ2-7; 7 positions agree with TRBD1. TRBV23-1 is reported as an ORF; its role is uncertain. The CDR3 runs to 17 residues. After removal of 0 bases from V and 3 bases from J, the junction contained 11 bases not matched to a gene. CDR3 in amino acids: CASSQSPGQFLDYEQYF. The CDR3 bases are TGCGCCAGCAGTCAATCGCCGGGACAGTTCTTAGACTACGAGCAGTACTTC.

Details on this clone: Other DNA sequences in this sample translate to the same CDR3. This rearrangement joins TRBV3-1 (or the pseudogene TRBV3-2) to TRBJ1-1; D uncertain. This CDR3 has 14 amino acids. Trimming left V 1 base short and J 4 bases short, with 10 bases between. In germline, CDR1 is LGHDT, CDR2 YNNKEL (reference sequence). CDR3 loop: CASSQGRVGTEAFF. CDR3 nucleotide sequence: TGTGCCAGCAGCCAAGGACGGGTCGGCACTGAAGCTTTCTTT.

The CDR3 sequence is CASSPRQGAQTQYF. In DNA form, the CDR3 reads TGTGCCAGCAGCCCAAGACAGGGGGCTCAGACCCAGTACTTC. V is TRBV11-2 and J is TRBJ2-5; 10 bases match TRBD1. The ends lost 5 bases at V and 6 bases at J; junction bases unmatched: 6. The CDR3 length is 14 residues. The germline V gene encodes CDR1 SGHAT and CDR2 FQNNGV.

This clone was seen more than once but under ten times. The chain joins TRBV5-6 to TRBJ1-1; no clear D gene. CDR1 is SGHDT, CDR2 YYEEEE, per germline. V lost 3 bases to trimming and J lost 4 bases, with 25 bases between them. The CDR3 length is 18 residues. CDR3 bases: TGTGCCAGCAGCTCGGTGGGAGGAGGTAGTGTCTGGGGCACTGAAGCTTTCTTT. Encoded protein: CASSSVGGGSVWGTEAFF.

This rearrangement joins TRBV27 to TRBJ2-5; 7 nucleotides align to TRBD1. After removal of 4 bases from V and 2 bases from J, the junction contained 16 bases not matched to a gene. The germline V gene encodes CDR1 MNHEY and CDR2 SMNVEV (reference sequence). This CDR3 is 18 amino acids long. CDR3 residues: CASSSYPPGQTIQETQYF. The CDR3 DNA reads TGTGCCAGCAGTTCTTACCCACCGGGACAGACTATTCAAGAGACCCAGTACTTC.

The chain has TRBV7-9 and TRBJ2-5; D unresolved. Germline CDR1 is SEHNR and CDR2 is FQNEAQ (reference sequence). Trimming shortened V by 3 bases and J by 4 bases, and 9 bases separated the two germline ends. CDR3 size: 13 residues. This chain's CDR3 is CASSFTARETQYF. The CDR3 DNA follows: TGTGCCAGCAGCTTCACAGCCCGAGAGACCCAGTACTTC.

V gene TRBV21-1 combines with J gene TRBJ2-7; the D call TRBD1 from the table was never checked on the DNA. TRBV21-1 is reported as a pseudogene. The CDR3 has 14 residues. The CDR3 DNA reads TGTGCCAGCAGCAAAGGGGCCCCCTTCTACGAGCAGTACGTC. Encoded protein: CASSKGAPFYEQYV.

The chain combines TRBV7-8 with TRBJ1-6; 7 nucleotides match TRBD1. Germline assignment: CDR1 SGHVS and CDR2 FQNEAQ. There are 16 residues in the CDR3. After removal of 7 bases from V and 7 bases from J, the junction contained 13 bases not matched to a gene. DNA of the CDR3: TGTGCCAGCACCCAATTCCCGGGACAGAAAAATTCACCCCTCCACTTT. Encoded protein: CASTQFPGQKNSPLHF.

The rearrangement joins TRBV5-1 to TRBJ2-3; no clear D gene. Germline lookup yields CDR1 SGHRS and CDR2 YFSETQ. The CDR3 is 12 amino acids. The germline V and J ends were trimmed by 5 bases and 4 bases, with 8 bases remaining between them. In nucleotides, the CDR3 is TGCGCCAGCAGTCGCGAAGCAGATACGCAGTATTTT. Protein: CASSREADTQYF.

CDR3 in amino acids: CASSTEGQGARSYEQYF. In nucleotides, the CDR3 is TGTGCCAGCAGCACCGAAGGACAGGGGGCGCGTTCCTACGAGCAGTACTTC. The chain has TRBV7-9 and TRBJ2-7; 11 bases map to TRBD1. V trimming: 5 bases; J trimming: 1 base; junction bases outside the gene matches: 10. There are 17 residues in the CDR3. Germline V gives CDR1 SEHNR, CDR2 FQNEAQ (reference sequence). Full variable domain (missing parts from reference TRBV7-9 and TRBJ2-7): DTGVSQNPRHKITKRGQNVTFRCDPISEHNRLYWYRQTLGQGPEFLTYFQNEAQLEKSRLLSDRFSAERPKGSFSTLEIQRTEQGDSAMYLCASSTEGQGARSYEQYFGPGTRLTVT.

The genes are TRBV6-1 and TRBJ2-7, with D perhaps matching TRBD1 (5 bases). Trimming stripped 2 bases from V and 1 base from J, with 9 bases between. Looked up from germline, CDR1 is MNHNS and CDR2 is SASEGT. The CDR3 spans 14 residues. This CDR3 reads CASSEFRQSYEQYF. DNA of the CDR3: TGTGCCAGCAGTGAATTTAGACAGTCCTACGAGCAGTACTTC.

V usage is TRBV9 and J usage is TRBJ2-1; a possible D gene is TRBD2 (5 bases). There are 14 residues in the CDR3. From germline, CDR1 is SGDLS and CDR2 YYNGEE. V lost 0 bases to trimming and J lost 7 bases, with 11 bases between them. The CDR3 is CASSVAGWRNEQFF. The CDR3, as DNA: TGTGCCAGCAGCGTAGCTGGTTGGAGGAATGAGCAGTTCTTC.

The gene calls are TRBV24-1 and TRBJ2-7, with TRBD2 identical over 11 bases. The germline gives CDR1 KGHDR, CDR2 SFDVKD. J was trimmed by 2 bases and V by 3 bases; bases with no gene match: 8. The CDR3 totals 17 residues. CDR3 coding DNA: TGTGCCACCAGTGATCTACCCGGGACTAGCGGAACCTACGAGCAGTACTTC. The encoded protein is CATSDLPGTSGTYEQYF.

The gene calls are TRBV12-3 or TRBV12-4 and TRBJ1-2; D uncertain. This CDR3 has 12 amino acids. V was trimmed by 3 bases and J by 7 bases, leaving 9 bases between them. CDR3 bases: TGTGCCAGCAGTTTTCTATCTGGTGGCTACACCTTC. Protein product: CASSFLSGGYTF.